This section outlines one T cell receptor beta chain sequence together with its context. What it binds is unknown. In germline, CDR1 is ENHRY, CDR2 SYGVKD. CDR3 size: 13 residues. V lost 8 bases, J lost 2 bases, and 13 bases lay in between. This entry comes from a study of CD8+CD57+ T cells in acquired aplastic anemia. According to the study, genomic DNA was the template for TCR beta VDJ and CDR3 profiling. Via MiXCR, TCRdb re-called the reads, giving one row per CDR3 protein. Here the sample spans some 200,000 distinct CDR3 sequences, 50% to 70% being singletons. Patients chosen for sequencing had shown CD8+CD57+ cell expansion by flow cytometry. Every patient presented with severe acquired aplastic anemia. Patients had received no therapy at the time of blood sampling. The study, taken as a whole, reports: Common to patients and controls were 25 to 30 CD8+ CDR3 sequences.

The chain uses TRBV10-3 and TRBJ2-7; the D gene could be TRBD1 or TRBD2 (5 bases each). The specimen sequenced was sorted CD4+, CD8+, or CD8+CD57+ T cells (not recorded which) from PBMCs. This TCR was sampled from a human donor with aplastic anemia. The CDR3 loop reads CAIPGPIPYEQYF. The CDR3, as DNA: TGTGCCATCCCGGGACCGATTCCCTACGAGCAGTACTTC.